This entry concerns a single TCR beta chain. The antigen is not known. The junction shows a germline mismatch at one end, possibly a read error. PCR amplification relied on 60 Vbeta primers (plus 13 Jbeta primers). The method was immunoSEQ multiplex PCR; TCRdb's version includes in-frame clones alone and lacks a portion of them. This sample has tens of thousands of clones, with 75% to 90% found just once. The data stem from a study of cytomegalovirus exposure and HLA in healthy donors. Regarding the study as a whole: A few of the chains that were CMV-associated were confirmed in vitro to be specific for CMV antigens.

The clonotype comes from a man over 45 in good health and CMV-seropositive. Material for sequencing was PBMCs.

The CDR3 sequence is CSSSSAGVSLTDTQYF. The DNA of the CDR3 is TGTTCCAGCAGCAGCGCGGGAGTTAGTCTAACAGATACGCAGTATTTT. The genes are TRBV7-9 and TRBJ2-3; 7 bases match TRBD2. The CDR3 runs 16 residues. Per germline, CDR1 SEHNR and CDR2 FQNEAQ (reference sequence). Complete variable domain (other parts from reference TRBV7-9 and TRBJ2-3): DTGVSQNPRHKITKRGQNVTFRCDPISEHNRLYWYRQTLGQGPEFLTYFQNEAQLEKSRLLSDRFSAERPKGSFSTLEIQRTEQGDSAMYLCSSSSAGVSLTDTQYFGPGTRLTVL.